Below, 10 T cell receptor beta chains from the same sample are listed, as sequenced in a study of T cells in Graves' hyperthyroidism and ophthalmopathy. Amplification of TCR beta CDR3 regions used RNA as the template. First-round RT-PCR with HTBI primers amplified the TCR CDR3 region. TCRdb processed the multiplex PCR reads anew with MiXCR; each CDR3 protein has one entry. The data contain approximately 600,000 distinct CDR3 sequences, 14% of them singletons. The sequenced sample was blood. The source of these receptors is a woman aged 18-29 years with Graves' ophthalmopathy.

The chain links TRBV9 to TRBJ2-7, with 7 bases matching TRBD1. This CDR3 is 15 amino acids long. From germline, CDR1 is SGDLS and CDR2 YYNGEE. The V segment lost 4 bases and the J segment 6 bases; nucleotides outside the gene matches: 13. The CDR3 region is CASSPGTAIATEQYF. CDR3 DNA: TGTGCCAGCAGCCCTGGGACAGCTATAGCTACCGAGCAGTACTTC.

This clonotype was picked up many times. The chain recombines TRBV28 with TRBJ1-2; a weak D match, TRBD1 (6 bases). Germline-derived CDR1 and CDR2 are MDHEN and SYDVKM. V was cut by 6 bases and J by 3 bases, with 17 bases left in between. The CDR3 length is 15 residues. The CDR3 is CASRGLGGKYYGYTF. The CDR3 region has the DNA TGTGCCAGCAGGGGGCTTGGGGGCAAGTACTATGGCTACACCTTC.

In its sample, this clonotype was seen many times. The chain employs TRBV5-5 and TRBJ2-1; TRBD1 agrees at 9 bases. This CDR3 has 17 residues. V dropped 4 bases and J dropped 1; count of bases not matched to a gene: 9. Germline V CDR1 and CDR2: SGHKS, YYEKEE (reference sequence). The CDR3 loop reads CASSPQGTGSSYNEQFF. The CDR3 nucleotides are TGTGCCAGCAGCCCTCAGGGGACAGGGAGTTCCTACAATGAGCAGTTCTTC.

J is TRBJ1-1 and V is TRBV12-3 or TRBV12-4; perhaps TRBD1 as D (5 bases). The germline V and J ends were trimmed by 5 bases and 8 bases, with 6 bases remaining between them. CDR3 length equals 10 residues. The CDR3, as DNA: TGTGCCAGCAGTGGGGGGGAAGCTTTCTTT. Encoded protein: CASSGGEAFF.

There are many counts of this clonotype. This rearrangement joins TRBV6-2 or TRBV6-3 to TRBJ2-7, with a possible D match to TRBD1 (6 bases). Germline V gene lookup returns CDR1 MNHEY and CDR2 SVGEGT. This CDR3 is 17 amino acids long. The V and J ends lost 0 bases and 0 bases respectively, with 15 bases between them. The CDR3 DNA follows: TGTGCCAGCAGTTACTCAGCCTCACAGGGCCGCTCCTACGAGCAGTACTTC. Residues: CASSYSASQGRSYEQYF.

This clonotype was found many times. The V gene is TRBV27, the J gene TRBJ1-1; a possible D gene is TRBD1 (6 bases). The CDR3 extends over 15 amino acids. The germline gives CDR1 MNHEY, CDR2 SMNVEV (reference sequence). Trimming pared 4 bases from V and 0 bases from J, leaving 12 bases between. CDR3 DNA: TGTGCCAGCAGTTCTCCCGGACAGATGAACACTGAAGCTTTCTTT. This encodes CASSSPGQMNTEAFF.

This clonotype has ten or more counts. This chain links TRBV2 with TRBJ1-2, with a possible D match to TRBD1 (6 bases). The CDR3 is 14 residues long. Germline values: CDR1 SNHLY, CDR2 FYNNEI. V shed 2 bases and J shed 5 bases, with 12 bases lying between them. The CDR3 DNA is TGTGCCAGCAGTGAAATCGGTAGGGGGTATGGCTACACCTTC. It yields the protein CASSEIGRGYGYTF.

This clonotype has ten or more counts. The rearrangement links TRBV7-2 to TRBJ2-3; TRBD2 agrees at 9 bases. Trimming removed 2 bases from V and 5 bases from J; junction bases left unmatched: 5. Germline V gene sequence: CDR1 SGHTA, CDR2 FQGNSA. The CDR3 extends over 15 amino acids. CDR3 nucleotides: TGTGCCAGCAGCTTACAGGGACTAGCAATAGATACGCAGTATTTT. Protein: CASSLQGLAIDTQYF.

This clonotype was seen ten or more times. The chain has TRBV7-9 and TRBJ2-3; D may be TRBD1 or TRBD2 (5 bases each). This CDR3 spans 14 amino acids. Per germline, CDR1 SEHNR and CDR2 FQNEAQ (reference sequence). The V end was cut by 7 bases, the J end by 4 bases, with 15 bases between. CDR3 sequence (DNA): TGTGCCAGCATCAGGGACCAGGGAGCAGATACGCAGTATTTT. Its protein product is CASIRDQGADTQYF.

This clonotype has at least ten counts. CDR3 nucleotide sequence: TGTGCCACCGAACAGGGTGTGAACACTGAAGCTTTCTTT. Its translation: CATEQGVNTEAFF. The gene calls are TRBV7-9 and TRBJ1-1; weak D call: TRBD1 (6 bases). Trimming took off 10 bases at V and 0 bases at J, with 12 bases between the two ends. Germline V gene data show CDR1 as SEHNR and CDR2 as FQNEAQ (reference sequence). The CDR3 spans 13 residues.